This T cell receptor beta chain was sequenced during a study of cytomegalovirus exposure and HLA in healthy donors. Study results and caveats: Sequences of the TCR beta chain were said to predict the HLA-A and HLA-B alleles of most subjects accurately. Sequencing depth across donors, presence/absence analyses assumed, was roughly uniform.

It was with 60 Vbeta and 13 Jbeta primers that the PCR ran. Produced via immunoSEQ multiplex PCR; TCRdb's table is partial and in-frame only. Of roughly 150,000 clones in the sample, 82% were seen once. Regarding this clone: No antigen is known for it.

Germline-derived CDR1 and CDR2 are LNHDA and SQIVND (reference sequence). The CDR3 sequence is 15 residues long. Trimming shortened V by 11 bases and J by 0 bases, and 19 bases separated the two germline ends. The origin of this receptor is a woman in her forties or fifties in good health and CMV-seropositive. Material: PBMCs. The genes are TRBV19 and TRBJ1-1; TRBD1 is a possible D gene (5 bases). CDR3 sequence (DNA): TGTGCCGGGGACTCGCAGGGCCCTTTGAACACTGAAGCTTTCTTT. It yields the protein CAGDSQGPLNTEAFF.